This TCR beta chain was retrieved from a study of blood T cell repertoires in COVID-19. At the level of the study: Whether acute or convalescent, the COVID-19 samples came from the United States, Italy and Spain. PBMCs, B-cell-depleted T cells, or T cells provided the cDNA or gDNA that made up the material.

In the original processing: Estimation of nucleated cell counts relied on the amplification of reference gene primers. The table came from immunoSEQ multiplex PCR; TCRdb's copy has only in-frame clones and leaves some out. V and J calls and clone size are given by that table; D and trimming were obtained from the DNA. Found here are about 120,000 clones, roughly 80% of them singletons; the top ten hold about 17%. Germline assignment: CDR1 SNHLY and CDR2 FYNNEI. The junction had 13 bases not matched to a gene; V was cut back by 6 bases and J by 4 bases. The CDR3 has 17 residues. The V call is TRBV2, the J call TRBJ1-5; TRBD1 aligns across 9 bases. Sequenced material: peripheral blood. The source is a woman aged 55-69 years with acute or convalescent COVID-19. The CDR3 here is CASRGWTGVGGNQPQHF. The CDR3 DNA is TGTGCCAGCAGAGGCTGGACAGGGGTGGGGGGTAATCAGCCCCAGCATTTT.